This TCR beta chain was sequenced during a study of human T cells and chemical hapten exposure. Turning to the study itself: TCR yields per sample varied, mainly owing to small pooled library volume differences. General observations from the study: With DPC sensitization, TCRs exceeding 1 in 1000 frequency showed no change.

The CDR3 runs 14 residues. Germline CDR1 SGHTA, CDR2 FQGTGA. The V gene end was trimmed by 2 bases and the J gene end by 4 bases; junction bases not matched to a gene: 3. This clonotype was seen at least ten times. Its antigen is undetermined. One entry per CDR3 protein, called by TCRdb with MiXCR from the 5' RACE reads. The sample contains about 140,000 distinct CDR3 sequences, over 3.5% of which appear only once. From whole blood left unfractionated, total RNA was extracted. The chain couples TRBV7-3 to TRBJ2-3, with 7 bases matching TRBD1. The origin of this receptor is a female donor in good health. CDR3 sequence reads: CASSLGQDPDTQYF. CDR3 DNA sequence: TGTGCCAGCAGCTTAGGACAGGACCCAGATACGCAGTATTTT. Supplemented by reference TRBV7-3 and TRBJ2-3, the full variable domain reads GAGVSQTPSNKVTEKGKYVELRCDPISGHTALYWYRQSLGQGPEFLIYFQGTGAADDSGLPNDRFFAVRPEGSVSTLKIQRTERGDSAVYLCASSLGQDPDTQYFGPGTRLTVL.